The 27 T cell receptor beta chains given below trace back to one sample, sequenced in a study of T cells in Graves' hyperthyroidism and ophthalmopathy. Amplification of TCR beta CDR3 regions used RNA as the template. The HTBI set primed first-round TCR CDR3 RT-PCR. TCRdb processed the multiplex PCR reads anew with MiXCR; each CDR3 protein has one entry. The table records hundreds of thousands of distinct CDR3 sequences, roughly 13% of them present only once. The sequenced material came from blood. These receptors came from a woman aged 18-29 years with Graves' hyperthyroidism.

This clonotype was counted between two and nine times. The chain carries TRBV20-1 and TRBJ1-2; D remains unclear. CDR3 length: 13 amino acids. Trimming stripped 1 base from V and 6 bases from J, with 12 bases between. The germline V gene encodes CDR1 DFQATT and CDR2 SNEGSKA (reference sequence). The DNA of the CDR3 is TGCAGTGCTAGAGTCCCGGTGGTAGATGGCTACACCTTC. Protein sequence: CSARVPVVDGYTF.

This chain connects TRBV18 to TRBJ2-5; perhaps TRBD1 as D (6 bases). The CDR3 is made up of 15 amino acids. V was clipped by 0 bases and J by 0 bases, with 8 bases between them. Germline V gene data show CDR1 as KGHSH and CDR2 as LQKENI. Written as DNA, the CDR3 is TGTGCCAGCTCACCACCGGGGGCATACCAAGAGACCCAGTACTTC. Residues: CASSPPGAYQETQYF. Combining the CDR3 with reference TRBV18 and TRBJ2-5 gives the whole variable domain NAGVMQNPRHLVRRRGQEARLRCSPMKGHSHVYWYRQLPEEGLKFMVYLQKENIIDESGMPKERFSAEFPKEGPSILRIQQVVRGDSAAYFCASSPPGAYQETQYFGPGTRLLVL.

As regards this clonotype: This could be a read error, since a much larger clone is one nucleotide away. This chain connects TRBV18 to TRBJ1-2; D remains unclear. The CDR3 consists of 13 residues. Germline V gene data show CDR1 as KGHSH and CDR2 as LQKENI. For the CDR3, the DNA is TGTGCCAGCTCACCACCGACTAACCATGGCTACACCTTC. This codes for CASSPPTNHGYTF.

This clonotype was detected many times. The chain combines TRBV7-3 with TRBJ2-5, with D possibly matching TRBD2 (5 bases). This CDR3 region has 15 residues. V was trimmed by 5 bases and J by 3 bases, leaving 16 bases between them. CDR1 and CDR2 (germline): SGHTA, FQGTGA. The CDR3 protein is CASSRGSTAKETQYF. CDR3 coding DNA: TGTGCCAGCAGCCGAGGGAGCACAGCGAAAGAGACCCAGTACTTC.

This clonotype was seen at least ten times. V is TRBV5-1 and J is TRBJ1-1; a weak D match, TRBD1 (6 bases). Trimming stripped 4 bases from V and 3 bases from J, with 22 bases between. Germline CDR1 reads SGHRS; CDR2 reads YFSETQ. This CDR3 contains 17 residues. This CDR3 is CASSRQESGARDTEAFF. DNA for the CDR3: TGCGCCAGCAGCCGCCAAGAATCGGGGGCACGGGACACTGAAGCTTTCTTT.

This clonotype was counted at least ten times. The chain uses TRBV10-3 and TRBJ1-1; the D is unclear. CDR3 size: 15 residues. CDR1 is ENHRY, CDR2 SYGVKD, per germline. The V and J ends lost 8 bases and 3 bases respectively, with 19 bases between them. In nucleotides, the CDR3 is TGTGCCATCGTAAAGTCGGTGTCTCGGGACACTGAAGCTTTCTTT. Translation: CAIVKSVSRDTEAFF.

This clonotype has just a few counts. This chain uses TRBV20-1 with TRBJ2-7; tentatively, D is TRBD1 or TRBD2 (5 bases each). This CDR3 is 13 amino acids long. The V and J ends lost 5 bases and 3 bases respectively, with 14 bases between them. CDR1 and CDR2 (germline): DFQATT, SNEGSKA (reference sequence). CDR3 sequence (DNA): TGCAGTGCTTACGGGACCCCAAGCTACGAGCAGTACTTC. Translating it yields CSAYGTPSYEQYF.

This clonotype was seen many times. The chain joins TRBV29-1 to TRBJ2-5; possible D gene TRBD2, 6 bases. With 5 bases removed from V and 5 bases from J, the gap between germline ends came to 15 bases. The CDR3 has 13 residues. The germline V gene has CDR1 SQVTM and CDR2 ANQGSEA. CDR3 DNA: TGCAGCGTTCAGCACCGGCTAGCGGAGACCCAGTACTTC. This gives the protein CSVQHRLAETQYF. The complete variable domain, with remaining parts taken from reference TRBV29-1 and TRBJ2-5, reads SAVISQKPSRDICQRGTSLTIQCQVDSQVTMMFWYRQQPGQSLTLIATANQGSEATYESGFVIDKFPISRPNLTFSTLTVSNMSPEDSSIYLCSVQHRLAETQYFGPGTRLLVL.

The table lists this clonotype with many counts. The rearrangement uses TRBV2 and TRBJ2-4; perhaps TRBD1 as D (5 bases). V was pared by 1 base and J by 11 bases, with 6 bases between. From germline, CDR1 is SNHLY and CDR2 FYNNEI. The CDR3 contains 11 residues. The CDR3 loop is CASSEVQVQYF. CDR3 in DNA: TGTGCCAGCAGTGAAGTACAGGTTCAGTACTTC.

This clonotype has ten or more counts. This chain uses TRBV6-1 with TRBJ2-1; D is perhaps TRBD1 (5 bases). CDR1 is MNHNS and CDR2 is SASEGT in the germline V gene. This CDR3 is built from 15 residues. Trimming shortened V by 6 bases and J by 6 bases, and 18 bases separated the two germline ends. Here the CDR3 reads CASRPTVTAANEQFF. The CDR3 DNA reads as TGTGCCAGCAGACCGACAGTAACGGCGGCCAATGAGCAGTTCTTC.

There are many counts of this clonotype. The chain carries TRBV12-3 or TRBV12-4 and TRBJ1-1; D is unclear. V was cut by 3 bases and J by 5 bases, with 10 bases left in between. This CDR3 spans 13 amino acids. The CDR3 nucleotides read TGTGCCAGCAGTTTCATAGGACGAACTGAAGCTTTCTTT. This codes for CASSFIGRTEAFF.

The chain uses TRBV20-1 and TRBJ2-4; D gene ambiguous. Germline V gene sequence: CDR1 DFQATT, CDR2 SNEGSKA (reference sequence). The CDR3 length is 13 residues. Trimming left V 6 bases short and J 0 bases short, with 9 bases between. The CDR3 bases are TGCAGTGCGGAGCACCGAGCCAAAAACATTCAGTACTTC. Its translation is CSAEHRAKNIQYF.

This clonotype was counted many times. V gene TRBV7-8 combines with J gene TRBJ1-6; unclear D gene. The CDR3 extends over 15 amino acids. Germline loops: CDR1 SGHVS, CDR2 FQNEAQ. Trimming shortened V by 2 bases and J by 7 bases, and 12 bases separated the two germline ends. The CDR3 region has the DNA TGTGCCAGCAGCTTAAGGCGACCGCTGAATTCACCCCTCCACTTT. Translation gives CASSLRRPLNSPLHF.

In its sample, this clonotype was seen once. This chain links TRBV4-2 with TRBJ1-1; TRBD1 aligns across 9 bases. CDR1 and CDR2 from the germline V gene are LGHNA and YNFKEQ. CDR3 size: 15 residues. V was pared by 2 bases and J by 5 bases, with 6 bases of the junction left unmatched. The CDR3 DNA reads TGTGCCAGCAGCCAACCTTGGGACAGGGTAACTGAAGCTTTCTTT. It codes for CASSQPWDRVTEAFF.

This clonotype was found a few times. The junction shows a germline mismatch at one end, possibly a read error. V usage is TRBV6-2 or TRBV6-3 and J usage is TRBJ1-1; 9 bases agree with TRBD1. Germline CDR1 MNHEY, CDR2 SVGEGT. The CDR3 runs 15 residues. In nucleotides, the CDR3 is TGTGCCAGCAGTTACGCTGGACAGGGGACCACTGAAGCTCTCTTT. Translated: CASSYAGQGTTEALF.

In this sample, this clonotype turned up many times. The chain uses TRBV11-1 and TRBJ2-7; D possibly corresponds to TRBD1 (5 bases). The CDR3 is made up of 13 amino acids. V lost 2 bases to trimming and J lost 5 bases, with 10 bases between them. CDR1 is SGHAT and CDR2 is FQDESV in the germline V gene (reference sequence). CDR3 loop: CASSLPGMHEQYF. CDR3 DNA sequence: TGTGCCAGCAGCTTACCAGGGATGCACGAGCAGTACTTC.

The rearrangement joins TRBV20-1 to TRBJ2-3, with 8 bases fitting TRBD2. CDR3 length: 11 amino acids. V gave up 7 bases and J gave up 10 bases; unmatched junction bases: 7. Per the germline V gene, CDR1 is DFQATT and CDR2 is SNEGSKA (reference sequence). CDR3 amino acids: CSVSTSDAQYF. The CDR3, as DNA: TGCAGTGTATCGACTAGCGACGCGCAGTATTTT.

This clonotype was observed at least ten times. The rearrangement uses TRBV12-5 and TRBJ2-2, with TRBD1 matching 9 bases. CDR3 length: 18 residues. The germline CDR1 and CDR2 sequences are LGHNT and FRNRAP. The V gene end was trimmed by 0 bases and the J gene end by 5 bases; junction bases not matched to a gene: 10. CDR3 in DNA: TGTGCTAGTGGTTTGGTCTTACAGGGGGCAAGGGGAACCGGGGAGCTGTTTTTT. The encoded protein is CASGLVLQGARGTGELFF.

This clonotype was observed many times. This chain connects TRBV6-2 or TRBV6-3 to TRBJ1-1; weak D call: TRBD1 (6 bases). Per germline, CDR1 MNHEY and CDR2 SVGEGT. The CDR3 covers 17 residues. V lost 8 bases, J lost 2 bases, and 24 bases lay in between. The chain's CDR3 is CASSIHQDSGFNTEAFF. CDR3 coding DNA: TGTGCCAGCTCAATCCACCAGGACAGTGGCTTTAACACTGAAGCTTTCTTT.

This clonotype was detected many times. The chain recombines TRBV4-1 with TRBJ2-1, with 9 bases aligning to TRBD1. This CDR3 region has 14 residues. V shed 5 bases, J shed 8 bases, and the junction held 7 bases outside the gene matches. The V gene's germline CDR1 is MGHRA and CDR2 YSYEKL. CDR3 sequence (DNA): TGCGCCAGCAGCTCGCCGGGACAGGGACATGAGCAGTTCTTC. Protein product: CASSSPGQGHEQFF.

Only a few counts were recorded for this clonotype. The chain uses TRBV4-2 and TRBJ2-1; no clear D. The CDR3 runs to 14 residues. Germline V CDR1 and CDR2: LGHNA, YNFKEQ. Between the trimmed V and J ends, which lost 7 bases and 4 bases, there was a span of 14 bases. In DNA form, the CDR3 reads TGTGCCAGCATCCCGCAACTGGGGTACAATGAGCAGTTCTTC. Protein product: CASIPQLGYNEQFF.

In its sample, this clonotype was seen many times. The chain employs TRBV7-8 and TRBJ1-1, with 11 bases fitting TRBD1. The CDR3 is made up of 15 amino acids. The germline V gene has CDR1 SGHVS and CDR2 FQNEAQ. V shed 5 bases, J shed 7 bases, and the junction held 9 bases outside the gene matches. In DNA form, the CDR3 reads TGTGCCAGCAGCCTTTGGACAGGGGGCTCTAATGAAGCTTTCTTT. It yields the protein CASSLWTGGSNEAFF.

This clonotype was seen repeatedly, ten times or more. The chain uses TRBV7-2 and TRBJ2-1, with D tentatively TRBD2 (6 bases). The V gene lost 5 bases and the J gene lost 11 bases, with 13 bases spanning the gap. Germline values: CDR1 SGHTA, CDR2 FQGNSA. The CDR3 is 12 amino acids. CDR3 amino acids: CASSPKGLQQFF. CDR3 coding DNA: TGTGCCAGCAGCCCGAAGGGACTGCAGCAGTTCTTC.

This clonotype occurred a few times. The chain joins TRBV20-1 to TRBJ1-5; no clear D gene. The CDR3 is 14 residues long. Deletions cut 4 bases from V and 3 bases from J, with 13 bases between. The germline CDR1 and CDR2 sequences are DFQATT and SNEGSKA (reference sequence). CDR3 region: CSANPDYSNQPQHF. The CDR3 DNA is TGCAGTGCTAACCCGGACTATTCCAATCAGCCCCAGCATTTT.

Many counts were recorded for this clonotype. This sequence joins TRBV6-1 and TRBJ2-7; TRBD1 matches 7 bases. Germline-derived CDR1 and CDR2 are MNHNS and SASEGT. CDR3 length: 13 residues. V lost 9 bases and J lost 3; bases outside the gene matches: 8. The CDR3 here is CASGWDRSYEQYF. CDR3 bases: TGTGCCAGTGGATGGGACAGAAGCTACGAGCAGTACTTC.

This clonotype was picked up many times. CDR3 protein: CATSRDRVGTGQETQYF. CDR3 DNA sequence: TGTGCCACCAGCAGAGATAGGGTGGGGACAGGCCAAGAGACCCAGTACTTC. V and J are TRBV15 and TRBJ2-5; 8 positions match TRBD1. Germline V gene sequence: CDR1 LNHNV, CDR2 YYDKDF (reference sequence). Germline trimming cut 0 bases from V and 1 base from J; bases unmatched to any gene: 7. The CDR3 is made up of 17 amino acids.

This clonotype was counted between two and nine times. CDR3 region: CSAAGAQETQYF. Written as DNA, the CDR3 is TGCAGCGCCGCAGGGGCCCAAGAGACCCAGTACTTC. The genes are TRBV29-1 and TRBJ2-5; D might be TRBD1 (6 bases). V was pared by 7 bases and J by 1 base, with 10 bases between. Per the germline V gene, CDR1 is SQVTM and CDR2 is ANQGSEA. The CDR3 length is 12 residues.